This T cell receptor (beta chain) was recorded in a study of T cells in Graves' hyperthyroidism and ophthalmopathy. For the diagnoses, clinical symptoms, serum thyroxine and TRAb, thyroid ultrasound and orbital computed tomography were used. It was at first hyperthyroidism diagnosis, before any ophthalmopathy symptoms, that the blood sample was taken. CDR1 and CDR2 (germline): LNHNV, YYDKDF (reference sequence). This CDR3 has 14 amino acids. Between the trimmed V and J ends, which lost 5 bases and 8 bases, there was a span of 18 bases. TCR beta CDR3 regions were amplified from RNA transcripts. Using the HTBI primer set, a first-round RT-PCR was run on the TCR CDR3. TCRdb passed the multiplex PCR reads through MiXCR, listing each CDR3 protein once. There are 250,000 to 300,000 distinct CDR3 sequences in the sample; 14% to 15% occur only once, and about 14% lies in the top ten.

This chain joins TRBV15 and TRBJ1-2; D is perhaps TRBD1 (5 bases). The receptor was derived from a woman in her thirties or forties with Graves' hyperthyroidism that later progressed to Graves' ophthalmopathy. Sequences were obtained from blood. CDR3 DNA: TGTGCCACCAGCGGGACCGATCGCGGGGGAGGCTACACCTTC. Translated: CATSGTDRGGGYTF.